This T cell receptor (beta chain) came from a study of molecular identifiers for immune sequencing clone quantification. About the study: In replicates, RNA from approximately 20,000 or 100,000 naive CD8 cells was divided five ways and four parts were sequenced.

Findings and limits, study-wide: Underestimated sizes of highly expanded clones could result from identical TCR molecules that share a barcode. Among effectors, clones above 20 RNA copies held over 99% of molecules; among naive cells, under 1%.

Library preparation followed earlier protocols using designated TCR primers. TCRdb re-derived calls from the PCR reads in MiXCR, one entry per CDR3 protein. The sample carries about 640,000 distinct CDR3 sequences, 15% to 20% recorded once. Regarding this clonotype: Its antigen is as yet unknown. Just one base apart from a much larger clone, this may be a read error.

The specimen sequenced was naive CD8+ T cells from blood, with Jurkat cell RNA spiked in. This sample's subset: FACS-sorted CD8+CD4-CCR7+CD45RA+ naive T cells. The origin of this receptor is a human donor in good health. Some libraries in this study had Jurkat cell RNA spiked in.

The CDR3 region is CASSLCNSPLHF. In DNA, the CDR3 is TGTGCCAGCAGCTTATGTAATTCACCCCTCCACTTT. This chain connects TRBV5-6 to TRBJ1-6; D gene unclear. This CDR3 spans 12 amino acids. The germline V and J ends were trimmed by 2 bases and 6 bases, with 3 bases remaining between them. From germline, CDR1 is SGHDT and CDR2 YYEEEE.